The 12 T cell receptor beta chains below all came from one sample that was sequenced in a study of blood T cells in healthy people across ages. Combining a sample-barcoded 5' primer with a J-beta primer mix, a second PCR ran for roughly 6 to 11 cycles. TCRdb used MiXCR to reprocess the 5' RACE reads, holding one entry per CDR3 protein. The table records roughly 730,000 distinct CDR3 sequences, more than 55% of them present only once. Material: blood. The source of these receptors is a man aged 40-50 years in good health.

The chain combines TRBV2 with TRBJ2-1; D is undetermined. V lost 6 bases and J 0 bases, leaving 9 bases between the germline ends. This CDR3 is 14 amino acids long. The V gene's germline CDR1 is SNHLY and CDR2 FYNNEI. The CDR3 spells CASRGSLSYNEQFF. The CDR3 region has the DNA TGTGCCAGCAGAGGAAGCCTCTCCTACAATGAGCAGTTCTTC.

This clonotype was picked up one time. The chain couples TRBV27 to TRBJ2-7; TRBD1 matches at 11 bases. This CDR3 spans 15 amino acids. Germline assignment: CDR1 MNHEY and CDR2 SMNVEV (reference sequence). Trimming at V came to 1 base and at J to 4 bases, leaving 3 bases not matched to a gene. The CDR3 region is CASSLLGQGVYEQYF. CDR3 in DNA: TGTGCCAGCAGTTTATTGGGACAGGGGGTTTACGAGCAGTACTTC.

This clonotype was seen a few times. The J gene is TRBJ2-1, the V gene TRBV3-1; maybe TRBD2 (6 bases). Trimming took off 4 bases at V and 1 base at J, with 8 bases between the two ends. Per the germline V gene, CDR1 is LGHDT and CDR2 is YNNKEL (reference sequence). This CDR3 contains 14 residues. This chain's CDR3 is CASSRAGSYNEQFF. CDR3 in DNA: TGTGCCAGCAGCCGAGCGGGTTCCTACAATGAGCAGTTCTTC.

The chain uses TRBV6-5 and TRBJ1-1; D perhaps matches TRBD1 (5 bases). Per the germline V gene, CDR1 is MNHEY and CDR2 is SVGAGI. The CDR3 covers 14 residues. Trimming stripped 6 bases from V and 7 bases from J, with 18 bases between. Written as DNA, the CDR3 is TGTGCCAGCAGATTTAGGCAGGGTATCGGTGAAGCTTTCTTT. Its translation is CASRFRQGIGEAFF.

In nucleotides, the CDR3 is TGCAGTGCTAAGCGCCCTGAGAGCCCAGATACGCAGTATTTT. Amino acids: CSAKRPESPDTQYF. The chain joins TRBV20-1 to TRBJ2-3; D is unclear. The CDR3 runs 14 residues. V lost 4 bases to trimming and J lost 4 bases, with 15 bases between them. The germline V gene has CDR1 DFQATT and CDR2 SNEGSKA (reference sequence).

This chain links TRBV3-1 with TRBJ2-5, with TRBD2 matching over 9 bases. The CDR3 has 15 amino acids. The junction had 3 bases not matched to a gene; V was cut back by 0 bases and J by 4 bases. Germline lookup yields CDR1 LGHDT and CDR2 YNNKEL (reference sequence). The CDR3 DNA follows: TGTGCCAGCAGCCAAGATATAGCGGGGGCAGAGACCCAGTACTTC. Translated: CASSQDIAGAETQYF.

This clonotype was seen at least ten times. The chain employs TRBV7-9 and TRBJ2-4, with TRBD2 matching 8 bases. The germline V gene encodes CDR1 SEHNR and CDR2 FQNEAQ (reference sequence). V shed 8 bases, J shed 0 bases, and the junction held 18 bases outside the gene matches. CDR3 size: 19 residues. In DNA, the CDR3 is TGTGCCAGCCGCCCATTTGGACTAGCCTTGTCACTAGCCAAAAACATTCAGTACTTC. It yields the protein CASRPFGLALSLAKNIQYF.

The chain is built from TRBV6-5 and TRBJ2-7; no firm D call. V was clipped by 3 bases and J by 0 bases, with 9 bases between them. The CDR3 totals 14 residues. Looked up from germline, CDR1 is MNHEY and CDR2 is SVGAGI. CDR3 sequence: CASSYGRFSYEQYF. Here the CDR3 DNA reads TGTGCCAGCAGTTATGGGCGGTTCTCCTACGAGCAGTACTTC.

The chain carries TRBV9 and TRBJ1-6, with a weak D call TRBD1 (5 bases). The CDR3 is made up of 15 amino acids. Germline CDR1 and CDR2: SGDLS and YYNGEE. Between the trimmed V and J ends, which lost 4 bases and 7 bases, there was a span of 15 bases. The CDR3 is CASSPLGDQNSPLHF. The CDR3 bases are TGTGCCAGCAGCCCGCTGGGGGATCAGAATTCACCCCTCCACTTT.

The chain employs TRBV28 and TRBJ2-7; a possible D gene is TRBD1 (5 bases). TRBJ2-5 matches the DNA end more closely, so the J call is doubtful. Per the germline V gene, CDR1 is MDHEN and CDR2 is SYDVKM. The CDR3 is 13 residues long. The CDR3, as DNA: TGTGCCAGCTTCAAGGCAGGGCAAGAGACCCAGTACTTC. Translation gives CASFKAGQETQYF.

The chain has TRBV27 and TRBJ1-6; TRBD1 is a possible D gene (6 bases). Trimming removed 3 bases from V and 15 bases from J, with 12 bases in between. CDR1 is MNHEY, CDR2 SMNVEV, per germline (reference sequence). The CDR3 totals 12 residues. The CDR3 reads CASSFLGGGLHF. Here the CDR3 DNA reads TGTGCCAGCAGTTTCCTTGGGGGCGGCCTCCACTTT.

The gene calls are TRBV20-1 and TRBJ2-1, with D uncertain. In germline, CDR1 is DFQATT, CDR2 SNEGSKA (reference sequence). The CDR3 length is 15 residues. Trimming took 5 bases from V and 6 from J, leaving 20 bases between them. The DNA of the CDR3 is TGCAGTGCTGAACATGACGTAATGGTAGGCAATGAGCAGTTCTTC. Its protein is CSAEHDVMVGNEQFF.